These 20 T cell receptor beta chains were sequenced from one sample in a study of blood T cells in healthy people across ages. The second PCR ran roughly 6 to 11 cycles with a sample-barcoded 5' primer and J-beta primers. TCRdb recomputed calls from the 5' RACE reads with MiXCR, one row per CDR3 protein. The sample has hundreds of thousands of distinct CDR3 sequences, roughly 60% seen once. The sequencing input was blood. The origin of the receptors is a man aged 30 to 39 in good health.

This chain joins TRBV29-1 and TRBJ2-5; 9 nucleotides agree with TRBD1. The CDR3 is 13 amino acids. The J segment lost 5 bases and the V segment lost 4 bases, leaving 5 bases of the junction unmatched. The germline gives CDR1 SQVTM, CDR2 ANQGSEA. The CDR3 nucleotides are TGCAGCGTTGTCGGACAGGGGAGCGAGACCCAGTACTTC. Translating it yields CSVVGQGSETQYF.

This clonotype has just a few counts. The CDR3 spells CSARKPGSRGDTQYF. For the CDR3, the DNA is TGCAGTGCTAGAAAGCCCGGCTCCCGAGGAGATACGCAGTATTTT. The V call is TRBV20-1, the J call TRBJ2-3; D gene ambiguous. V was cut by 2 bases and J by 5 bases, with 17 bases left in between. The CDR3 covers 15 residues. Germline CDR1 is DFQATT and CDR2 is SNEGSKA (reference sequence).

This rearrangement joins TRBV10-2 to TRBJ1-6; 7 bases line up with TRBD1. Germline CDR1 WSHSY, CDR2 SAAADI. V dropped 8 bases and J dropped 10; count of bases not matched to a gene: 11. The CDR3 extends over 14 amino acids. Written as DNA, the CDR3 is TGCGCCAGCGACACACAGGGGTCAGGATCACCCCTCCACTTT. It encodes CASDTQGSGSPLHF.

V gene TRBV11-1 combines with J gene TRBJ2-4; maybe TRBD1 (5 bases). Trimming shortened V by 5 bases and J by 13 bases, and 21 bases separated the two germline ends. The CDR3 length is 14 residues. Germline CDR1 and CDR2: SGHAT and FQDESV (reference sequence). CDR3 sequence: CASSAGPSSNEQYF. CDR3 in DNA: TGTGCCAGCAGCGCAGGGCCCTCGTCGAATGAGCAGTACTTC.

The chain recombines TRBV4-2 with TRBJ2-2; TRBD2 matches 12 bases. The CDR3 is made up of 15 amino acids. Germline V gene data show CDR1 as LGHNA and CDR2 as YNFKEQ. After removal of 6 bases from V and 3 bases from J, the junction contained 2 bases not matched to a gene. CDR3 sequence reads: CASRRTSGDTGELFF. The CDR3 coding sequence is TGTGCCAGCAGGAGGACTAGCGGGGACACCGGGGAGCTGTTTTTT.

CDR3 coding DNA: TGCAGCGCCCGACTCAAGCCGGAAGAGCAGTACTTC. As protein: CSARLKPEEQYF. The J gene is TRBJ2-5, the V gene TRBV29-1; D is undetermined. This CDR3 region has 12 residues. Trimming cost V 7 bases and J 11 bases, with 20 bases left between them. In germline, CDR1 is SQVTM, CDR2 ANQGSEA. Filled out from reference TRBV29-1 and TRBJ2-5, the complete variable domain reads SAVISQKPSRDICQRGTSLTIQCQVDSQVTMMFWYRQQPGQSLTLIATANQGSEATYESGFVIDKFPISRPNLTFSTLTVSNMSPEDSSIYLCSARLKPEEQYFGPGTRLLVL.

The chain combines TRBV13 with TRBJ2-5; 7 positions agree with TRBD2. Germline V CDR1 and CDR2: PRHDT, FYEKMQ (reference sequence). CDR3 size: 14 residues. Trimming removed 4 bases from V and 3 bases from J; junction bases left unmatched: 5. In DNA, the CDR3 is TGTGCCAGCAGCTCCAGGACTAGAAAAGAGACCCAGTACTTC. Its protein is CASSSRTRKETQYF.

This clonotype showed up just a few times. The chain has TRBV2 and TRBJ2-7, with 7 bases matching TRBD1. V was clipped by 2 bases and J by 0 bases; unmatched bases: 4. This CDR3 contains 15 residues. Germline CDR1 reads SNHLY; CDR2 reads FYNNEI. CDR3 sequence reads: CASSELQGSSYEQYF. CDR3 coding DNA: TGTGCCAGCAGTGAACTACAGGGGAGCTCCTACGAGCAGTACTTC.

This clonotype was seen a handful of times. V and J are TRBV12-3 or TRBV12-4 and TRBJ2-5; 13 bases align to TRBD2. The CDR3 consists of 15 residues. V lost 6 bases, J lost 5 bases, and 6 bases stayed unmatched. The CDR3 DNA reads as TGTGCCAGCAGCACCAGGACTAGCGGGAGTGAGACCCAGTACTTC. Protein: CASSTRTSGSETQYF.

V gene TRBV10-2 combines with J gene TRBJ1-4; 7 bases align to TRBD1. The germline gives CDR1 WSHSY, CDR2 SAAADI. With V trimmed by 2 bases and J by 7 bases, 10 bases remained unmatched. The CDR3 has 16 residues. In DNA form, the CDR3 reads TGCGCCAGCAGTGAGACAGGGGAGGGCTTGGGTGAAAAACTGTTTTTT. Its protein is CASSETGEGLGEKLFF.

On this clonotype itself: One end of the junction varies from germline; a read error may be responsible. The V gene is TRBV7-8, the J gene TRBJ1-5; 8 bases line up with TRBD1. CDR1 is SGHVS, CDR2 FQNEAQ, per germline. The CDR3 has 17 residues. The CDR3 DNA reads as TGTGTCAGCAGCCGCAGCAGGGGGCCAGCAGAGGGGAAGCCCCAGCATTTT. The encoded protein is CVSSRSRGPAEGKPQHF.

A remark on this clonotype: The junction does not match germline at one end; this may be a read error. CDR3 in DNA: TGTGCCTGCAGCTGGGCTGTGGACACAGATACGCAGTATTTT. Translation: CACSWAVDTDTQYF. V usage is TRBV11-1 and J usage is TRBJ2-3, with D unresolved. CDR1 and CDR2 from the germline V gene are SGHAT and FQDESV (reference sequence). The CDR3 is 14 residues long.

V and J are TRBV12-5 and TRBJ2-1; D gene unclear. Germline values: CDR1 LGHNT, CDR2 FRNRAP. V lost 7 bases and J 1 base, leaving 11 bases between the germline ends. The length of the CDR3 is 14 residues. CDR3 sequence (DNA): TGTGCTAGTGTGAGCGAGTTTTCCTACAATGAGCAGTTCTTC. Translation: CASVSEFSYNEQFF.

V usage is TRBV29-1 and J usage is TRBJ2-1, with TRBD2 matching 10 bases. The CDR3 spans 16 residues. Germline assignment: CDR1 SQVTM and CDR2 ANQGSEA. V shed 0 bases, J shed 8 bases, and the junction held 10 bases outside the gene matches. CDR3 nucleotide sequence: TGCAGCGTTGAAGAACCCCTAGCGGGAGTTGAAGATGAGCAGTTCTTC. Protein sequence: CSVEEPLAGVEDEQFF.

J is TRBJ1-2 and V is TRBV2; 9 positions match TRBD1. CDR3 length: 13 residues. The germline CDR1 and CDR2 sequences are SNHLY and FYNNEI. The junction had 5 bases not matched to a gene; V was cut back by 5 bases and J by 7 bases. CDR3 sequence reads: CASSFGQGTGYTF. DNA for the CDR3: TGTGCCAGCAGTTTCGGACAGGGGACTGGCTACACCTTC.

This clonotype turned up a few times. The gene calls are TRBV12-3 or TRBV12-4 and TRBJ1-4; weak D call: TRBD1 (6 bases). V lost 3 bases and J lost 1, with 6 bases in between. CDR3 length equals 14 residues. The CDR3 region has the DNA TGTGCCAGCAGTTTGGGACAAACTAATGAAAAACTGTTTTTT. Its protein product is CASSLGQTNEKLFF.

On this clonotype: Germline and junction disagree at one end, which may indicate a read error. The CDR3 DNA reads as TGTGCTAGCAGCTTAGGGGATGACAATGAGCAGTTCTTC. Translating gives CASSLGDDNEQFF. The rearrangement links TRBV7-7 to TRBJ2-1; the D gene is possibly TRBD1 (5 bases). This CDR3 comprises 13 residues. The germline V gene has CDR1 SSHAT and CDR2 FNYEAQ (reference sequence).

This rearrangement joins TRBV7-2 to TRBJ2-7, with D possibly TRBD2 on 6 matching bases. Germline V lookup: CDR1 SGHTA, CDR2 FQGNSA. The CDR3 is 15 amino acids. V was cut by 5 bases and J by 12 bases, with 26 bases left in between. The CDR3 loop reads CASSPTLGTWATLYF. In DNA, the CDR3 is TGTGCCAGCAGCCCTACCCTCGGGACTTGGGCTACGTTGTACTTC.

To note about this clonotype: Its ends do not fully match the called genes, so a read error is possible. The chain employs TRBV7-8 and TRBJ2-5, with D tentatively TRBD2 (5 bases). Germline V gives CDR1 SGHVS, CDR2 FQNEAQ. This CDR3 is built from 16 residues. Written as DNA, the CDR3 is TGTGCCAGCAGCTTAGTTGCACTAGTGGCGGTAGAGACCCGGTACTTC. Residues: CASSLVALVAVETRYF.

The chain uses TRBV5-1 and TRBJ1-4; maybe TRBD1 (5 bases). V lost 0 bases to trimming and J lost 7 bases, with 13 bases between them. Germline V gives CDR1 SGHRS, CDR2 YFSETQ. CDR3 size: 15 residues. The CDR3 is CASSLEGWQGEKLFF. DNA for the CDR3: TGCGCCAGCAGCTTGGAGGGGTGGCAGGGTGAAAAACTGTTTTTT.